This TCR beta chain was profiled in a study of blood T cell repertoires in COVID-19. Study summary: The United States, Italy and Spain provided the acute and convalescent COVID-19 samples. Nucleic acid was either cDNA or gDNA, and it came from T cells, B-cell-depleted T cells, or PBMCs.

TCRdb's copy holds only in-frame clones and misses some; the assay was immunoSEQ multiplex PCR. This table has approximately 75,000 clones, over 60% appearing once. Germline loops: CDR1 SGHAT, CDR2 FQNNGV. V was cut by 4 bases and J by 11 bases, with 17 bases left in between. The CDR3 consists of 13 residues. The receptor comes from a woman at least 80 years old with active or convalescent COVID-19. V is TRBV11-2 and J is TRBJ1-1, with no clear D. The sample comprised peripheral blood. Written as DNA, the CDR3 is TGTGCCAGCAGCTCCAGAGCTCGGGAGATGGCTTTCTTT. Translated: CASSSRAREMAFF.